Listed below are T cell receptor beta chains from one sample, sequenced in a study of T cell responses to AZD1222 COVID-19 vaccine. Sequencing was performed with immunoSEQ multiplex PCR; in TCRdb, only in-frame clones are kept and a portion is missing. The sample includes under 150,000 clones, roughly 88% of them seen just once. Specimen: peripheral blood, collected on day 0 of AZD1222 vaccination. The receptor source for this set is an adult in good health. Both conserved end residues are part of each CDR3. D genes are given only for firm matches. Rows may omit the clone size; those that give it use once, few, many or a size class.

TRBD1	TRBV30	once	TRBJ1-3	TGTGCCTGGAGCCGGGACAGCAGCTCTGGAAACACCATATATTTT	CAWSRDSSSGNTIYF
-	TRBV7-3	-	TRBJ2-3	TGTGCCAGCAGCTTAACGTTAAGCAGCACAGATACGCAGTATTTT	CASSLTLSSTDTQYF
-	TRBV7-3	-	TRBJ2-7	TGTGCCAGCAGCTTAAACCAGGGCTACGAGCAGTACTTC	CASSLNQGYEQYF
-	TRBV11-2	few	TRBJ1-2	TGTGCCAGCAGCTTAGATCCGGACTATGGCTACACCTTC	CASSLDPDYGYTF
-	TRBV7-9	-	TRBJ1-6	TGTGCCAGCAGCTTACACTCTCGGGGTTCACCCCTCCACTTT	CASSLHSRGSPLHF
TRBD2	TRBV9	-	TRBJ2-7	TGTGCCAGCAGCGCGGATCCTAGCGGGGGTTACGAGCAGTACTTC	CASSADPSGGYEQYF
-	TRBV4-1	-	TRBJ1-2	TGCGCCAGCAGCCAAGTTGGCCAGATCTATGGCTACACCTTC	CASSQVGQIYGYTF
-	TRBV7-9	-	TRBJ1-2	TGTGCCAGCAGCCCAGGAGGTCCGCGGGCCAACTATGGCTACACCTTC	CASSPGGPRANYGYTF
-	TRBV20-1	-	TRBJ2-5	TGCAGTGTAGAGGGTTACGAGACCCAGTACTTC	CSVEGYETQYF
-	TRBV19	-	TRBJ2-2	TGTGCCAGTAGTGGGCAGGGTAGCCCCGGGGAGCTGTTTTTT	CASSGQGSPGELFF
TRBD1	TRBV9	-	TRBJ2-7	TGTGCCAGCAGCGCTGAGGACAGGGGGACGAACGAGCAGTACTTC	CASSAEDRGTNEQYF
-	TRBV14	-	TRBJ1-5	TGTGCCAGCAGCCAATTCGAAAGGTTTAGCAATCAGCCCCAGCATTTT	CASSQFERFSNQPQHF
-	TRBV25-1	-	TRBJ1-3	TGTGCCAGCAGTGATCCGGGAACCTCTGGAAACACCATATATTTT	CASSDPGTSGNTIYF
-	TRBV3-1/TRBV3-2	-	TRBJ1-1	TGTGCCAGCAGCCAGGGGTTTCGGGGCACTGAAGCTTTCTTT	CASSQGFRGTEAFF
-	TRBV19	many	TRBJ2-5	TGTGCCAGTAGTATAGATGGCGGGCTGGCGACCCAGTACTTC	CASSIDGGLATQYF
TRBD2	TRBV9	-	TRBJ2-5	TGTGCCAGCAGCGCCCCACGGGGGGGCCCTGAGACCCAGTACTTC	CASSAPRGGPETQYF
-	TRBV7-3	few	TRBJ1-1	TGTGCCAGCAGCTTAAGTCCCGGGGCTGGAGCTTTCTTT	CASSLSPGAGAFF
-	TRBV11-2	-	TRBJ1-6	TGTGCCAGCGGACGTCAATGGAATTCACCCCTCCACTTT	CASGRQWNSPLHF
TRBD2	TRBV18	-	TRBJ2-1	TGTGCCAGCTCCAACCAAATTAGCGGGGGTACCTACAATGAGCAGTTCTTC	CASSNQISGGTYNEQFF
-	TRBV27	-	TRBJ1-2	TGTGCCAGCAGTTCAACAGGGTGGAACTATGGCTACACCTTC	CASSSTGWNYGYTF
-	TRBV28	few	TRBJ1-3	TGTGCCAGCAGTGCCTACAACCCTGGAAACACCATATATTTT	CASSAYNPGNTIYF
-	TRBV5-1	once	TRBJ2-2	TGCGCCAGCAGCTTGACGGTGGGTTACACCGGGGAGCTGTTTTTT	CASSLTVGYTGELFF
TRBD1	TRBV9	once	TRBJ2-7	TGTGCCAGCAGCGTTTTGGACAGGGGCGAGCAGTACTTC	CASSVLDRGEQYF
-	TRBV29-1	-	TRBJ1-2	TGCAGCGTTGGTTACAGCAACTATGGCTACACCTTC	CSVGYSNYGYTF
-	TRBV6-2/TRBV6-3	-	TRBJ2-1	TGTGCCAGCAGTCCAGAGGTGGCTAGCTCATACAATGAGCAGTTCTTC	CASSPEVASSYNEQFF
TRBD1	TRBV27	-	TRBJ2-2	TGTGCCAGCAGTTTAGTTCAACAGGGGGCCGGGGAGCTGTTTTTT	CASSLVQQGAGELFF
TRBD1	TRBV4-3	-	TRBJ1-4	TGCGCCAGCAGCCAAGGCCGGGACAGGGGTTGGGAAAAACTGTTTTTT	CASSQGRDRGWEKLFF